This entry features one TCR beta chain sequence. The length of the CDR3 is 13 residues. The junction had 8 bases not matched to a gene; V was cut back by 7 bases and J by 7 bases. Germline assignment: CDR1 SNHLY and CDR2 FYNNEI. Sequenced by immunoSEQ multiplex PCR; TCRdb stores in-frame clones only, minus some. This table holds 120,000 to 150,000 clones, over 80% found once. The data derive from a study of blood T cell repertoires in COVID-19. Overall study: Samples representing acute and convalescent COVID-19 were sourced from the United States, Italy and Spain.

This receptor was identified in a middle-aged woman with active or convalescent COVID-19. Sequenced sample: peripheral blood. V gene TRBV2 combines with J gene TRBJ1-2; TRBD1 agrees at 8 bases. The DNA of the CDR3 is TGTGCCAGCACCATGGGACAGGCTGCTGGCTACACCTTC. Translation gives CASTMGQAAGYTF.